A single sample gave rise to the 6 T cell receptor beta chains below, sequenced in a study of blood T cell repertoires in COVID-19. Assay: immunoSEQ multiplex PCR; the TCRdb copy retains only in-frame clones and omits some. The data show 200,000 to 250,000 clones, approximately 91% seen once. Material: peripheral blood. These receptors were taken from a woman aged 60-75 years with acute or convalescent COVID-19.

V is TRBV11-3 and J is TRBJ2-5; a weak D match, TRBD2 (6 bases). Deletions cut 0 bases from V and 6 bases from J, with 8 bases between. The CDR3 has 13 residues. Germline CDR1 SGHNT, CDR2 YENEEA. The CDR3 nucleotides read TGTGCCAGCAGCTTAGATAGCGGCCAGACCCAGTACTTC. It translates to CASSLDSGQTQYF.

The rearrangement uses TRBV21-1 and TRBJ1-1. TRBV21-1 is a pseudogene locus. This CDR3 is built from 14 residues. CDR3 sequence reads: CASSYRGLNTEAFF. CDR3 coding DNA: TGTGCCAGCAGCTACCGGGGATTGAACACTGAAGCTTTCTTT.

The gene calls are TRBV18 and TRBJ1-3, with D possibly TRBD1 on 6 matching bases. The CDR3 runs to 18 residues. Trimming took 5 bases from V and 0 from J, leaving 20 bases between them. Germline lookup yields CDR1 KGHSH and CDR2 LQKENI. The CDR3 sequence is CASSSAAQGFISGNTIYF. As DNA, the CDR3 is TGTGCCAGCTCATCGGCAGCACAGGGCTTTATCTCTGGAAACACCATATATTTT. Based on the CDR3 plus reference TRBV18 and TRBJ1-3, the full variable domain is NAGVMQNPRHLVRRRGQEARLRCSPMKGHSHVYWYRQLPEEGLKFMVYLQKENIIDESGMPKERFSAEFPKEGPSILRIQQVVRGDSAAYFCASSSAAQGFISGNTIYFGEGSWLTVV.

This chain links TRBV28 with TRBJ2-1; D is perhaps TRBD2 (6 bases). This CDR3 spans 14 amino acids. In germline, CDR1 is MDHEN, CDR2 SYDVKM. Trimming left V 6 bases short and J 3 bases short, with 12 bases between. CDR3 nucleotide sequence: TGTGCCAGCAGAGGGCTAGCGAACTACAATGAGCAGTTCTTC. Translating gives CASRGLANYNEQFF. Full variable domain (outside the CDR3, taken from reference TRBV28 and TRBJ2-1): DVKVTQSSRYLVKRTGEKVFLECVQDMDHENMFWYRQDPGLGLRLIYFSYDVKMKEKGDIPEGYSVSREKKERFSLILESASTNQTSMYLCASRGLANYNEQFFGPGTRLTVL.

The chain has TRBV2 and TRBJ2-7; 9 bases fit TRBD1. The CDR3 has 15 residues. The germline gives CDR1 SNHLY, CDR2 FYNNEI. V was pared by 5 bases and J by 3 bases, with 8 bases of the junction left unmatched. CDR3 nucleotides: TGTGCCAGCAGTTGGGCCGGGACAGGGAACTACGAGCAGTACTTC. Residues: CASSWAGTGNYEQYF.

Regarding this clone: In the same sample, other DNA sequences code for this CDR3. For the CDR3, the DNA is TGCGCCAGCAGCTCCCAAGGGGGCCTCTCTGGAAACACCATATATTTT. It yields the protein CASSSQGGLSGNTIYF. The chain recombines TRBV5-1 with TRBJ1-3, with 7 bases identical to TRBD1. V dropped 3 bases and J dropped 0; count of bases not matched to a gene: 6. CDR1 is SGHRS, CDR2 YFSETQ, per germline. The CDR3 consists of 16 residues.